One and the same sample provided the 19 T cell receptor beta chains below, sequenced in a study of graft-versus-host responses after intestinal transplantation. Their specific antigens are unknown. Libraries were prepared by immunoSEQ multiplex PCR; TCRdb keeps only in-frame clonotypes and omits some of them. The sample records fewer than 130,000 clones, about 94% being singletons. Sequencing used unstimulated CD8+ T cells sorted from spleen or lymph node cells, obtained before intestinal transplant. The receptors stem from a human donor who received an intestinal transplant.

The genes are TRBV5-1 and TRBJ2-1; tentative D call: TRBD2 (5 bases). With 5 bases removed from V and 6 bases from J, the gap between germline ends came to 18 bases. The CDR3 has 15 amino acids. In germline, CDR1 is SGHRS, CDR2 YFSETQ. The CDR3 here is CASSPDSRDFNEQFF. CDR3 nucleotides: TGCGCCAGCAGTCCGGACTCTCGGGATTTCAATGAGCAGTTCTTC.

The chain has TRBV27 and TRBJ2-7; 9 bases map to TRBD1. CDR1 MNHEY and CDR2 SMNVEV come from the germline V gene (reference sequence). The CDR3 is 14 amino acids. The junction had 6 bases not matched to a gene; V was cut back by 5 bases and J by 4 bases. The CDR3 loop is CASSRTGTGYEQYF. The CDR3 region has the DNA TGTGCCAGCAGTCGGACCGGGACAGGGTACGAGCAGTACTTC.

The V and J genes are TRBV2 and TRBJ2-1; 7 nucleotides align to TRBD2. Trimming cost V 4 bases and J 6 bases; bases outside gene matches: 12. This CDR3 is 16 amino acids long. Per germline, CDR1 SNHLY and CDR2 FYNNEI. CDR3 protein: CASSAPRGEGLNEQFF. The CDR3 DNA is TGTGCCAGCAGTGCCCCCCGGGGGGAGGGCCTCAATGAGCAGTTCTTC.

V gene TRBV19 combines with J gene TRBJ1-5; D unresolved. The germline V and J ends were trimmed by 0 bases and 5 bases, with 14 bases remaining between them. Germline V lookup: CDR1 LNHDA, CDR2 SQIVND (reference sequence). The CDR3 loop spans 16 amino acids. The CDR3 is CASSIDRPGGDQPQHF. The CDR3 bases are TGTGCCAGTAGTATAGATCGACCCGGTGGGGATCAGCCCCAGCATTTT.

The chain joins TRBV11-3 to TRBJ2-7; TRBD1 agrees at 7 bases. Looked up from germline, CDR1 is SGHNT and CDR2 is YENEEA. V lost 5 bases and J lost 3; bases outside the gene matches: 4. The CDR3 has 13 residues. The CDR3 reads CASSTRDSYEQYF. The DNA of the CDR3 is TGTGCCAGCAGCACCCGGGACAGCTACGAGCAGTACTTC.

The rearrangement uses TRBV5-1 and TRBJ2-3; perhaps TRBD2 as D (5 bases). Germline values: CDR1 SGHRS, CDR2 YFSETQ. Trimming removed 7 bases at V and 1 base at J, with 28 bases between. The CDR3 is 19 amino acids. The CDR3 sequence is CASPLGRARILYCTDTQYF. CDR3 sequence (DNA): TGCGCCAGCCCTCTCGGGCGGGCGAGGATTCTTTACTGCACAGATACGCAGTATTTT. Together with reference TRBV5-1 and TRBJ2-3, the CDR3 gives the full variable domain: KAGVTQTPRYLIKTRGQQVTLSCSPISGHRSVSWYQQTPGQGLQFLFEYFSETQRNKGNFPGRFSGRQFSNSRSEMNVSTLELGDSALYLCASPLGRARILYCTDTQYFGPGTRLTVL.

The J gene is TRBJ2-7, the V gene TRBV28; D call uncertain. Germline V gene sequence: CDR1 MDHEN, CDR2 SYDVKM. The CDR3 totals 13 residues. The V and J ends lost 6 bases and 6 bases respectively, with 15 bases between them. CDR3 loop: CASREGRAGEQYF. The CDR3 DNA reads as TGTGCCAGCAGAGAAGGACGGGCTGGCGAGCAGTACTTC. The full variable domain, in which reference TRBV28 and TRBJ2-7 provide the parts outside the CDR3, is DVKVTQSSRYLVKRTGEKVFLECVQDMDHENMFWYRQDPGLGLRLIYFSYDVKMKEKGDIPEGYSVSREKKERFSLILESASTNQTSMYLCASREGRAGEQYFGPGTRLTVT.

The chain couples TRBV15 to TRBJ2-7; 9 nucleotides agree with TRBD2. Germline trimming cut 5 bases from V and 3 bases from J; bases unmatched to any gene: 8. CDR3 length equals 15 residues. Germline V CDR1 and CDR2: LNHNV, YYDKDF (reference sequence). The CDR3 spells CATSSPGTSSYEQYF. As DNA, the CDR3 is TGTGCCACCAGCTCGCCGGGGACTAGCAGCTACGAGCAGTACTTC.

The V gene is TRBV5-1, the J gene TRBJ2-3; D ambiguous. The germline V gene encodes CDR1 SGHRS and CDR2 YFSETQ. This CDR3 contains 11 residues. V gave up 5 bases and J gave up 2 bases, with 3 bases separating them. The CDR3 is CASRYTDTQYF. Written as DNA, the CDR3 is TGCGCCAGCAGATACACAGATACGCAGTATTTT.

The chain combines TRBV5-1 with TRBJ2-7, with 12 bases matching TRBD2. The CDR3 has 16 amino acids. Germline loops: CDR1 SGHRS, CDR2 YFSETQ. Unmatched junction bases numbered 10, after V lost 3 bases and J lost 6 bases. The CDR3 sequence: CASSSTRTSGTGEQYF. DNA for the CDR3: TGCGCCAGCAGCTCGACGCGGACTAGCGGGACCGGCGAGCAGTACTTC. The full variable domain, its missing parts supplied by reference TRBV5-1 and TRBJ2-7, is KAGVTQTPRYLIKTRGQQVTLSCSPISGHRSVSWYQQTPGQGLQFLFEYFSETQRNKGNFPGRFSGRQFSNSRSEMNVSTLELGDSALYLCASSSTRTSGTGEQYFGPGTRLTVT.

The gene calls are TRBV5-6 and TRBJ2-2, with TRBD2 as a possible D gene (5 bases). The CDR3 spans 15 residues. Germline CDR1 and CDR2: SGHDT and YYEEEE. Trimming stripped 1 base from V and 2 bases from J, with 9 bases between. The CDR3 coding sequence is TGTGCCAGCAGCTTGAGGCTAGCCAACACCGGGGAGCTGTTTTTT. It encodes CASSLRLANTGELFF.

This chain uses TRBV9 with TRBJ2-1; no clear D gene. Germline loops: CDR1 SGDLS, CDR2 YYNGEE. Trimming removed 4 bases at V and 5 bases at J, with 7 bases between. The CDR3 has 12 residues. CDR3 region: CASSQHNNEQFF. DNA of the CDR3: TGTGCCAGCAGCCAACACAACAATGAGCAGTTCTTC.

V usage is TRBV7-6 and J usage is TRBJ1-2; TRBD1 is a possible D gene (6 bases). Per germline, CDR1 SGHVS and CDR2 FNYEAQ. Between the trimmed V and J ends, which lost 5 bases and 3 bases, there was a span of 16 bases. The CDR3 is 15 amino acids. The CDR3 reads CASSPRGGSYYGYTF. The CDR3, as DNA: TGTGCCAGCAGCCCCAGGGGTGGCAGCTACTATGGCTACACCTTC.

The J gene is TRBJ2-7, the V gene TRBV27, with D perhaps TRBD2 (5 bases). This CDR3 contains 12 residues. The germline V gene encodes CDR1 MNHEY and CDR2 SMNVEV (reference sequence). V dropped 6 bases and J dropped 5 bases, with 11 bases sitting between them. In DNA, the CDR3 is TGTGCCAGCAGCCGGAGAGGGAACGAGCAGTACTTC. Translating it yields CASSRRGNEQYF.

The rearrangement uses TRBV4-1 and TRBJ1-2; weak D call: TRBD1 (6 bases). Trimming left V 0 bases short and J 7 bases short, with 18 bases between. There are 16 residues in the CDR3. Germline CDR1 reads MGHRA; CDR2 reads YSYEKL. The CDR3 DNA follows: TGCGCCAGCAGCCAAGATGTCACGCCCAGGGGCTCTGGCTACACCTTC. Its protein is CASSQDVTPRGSGYTF.

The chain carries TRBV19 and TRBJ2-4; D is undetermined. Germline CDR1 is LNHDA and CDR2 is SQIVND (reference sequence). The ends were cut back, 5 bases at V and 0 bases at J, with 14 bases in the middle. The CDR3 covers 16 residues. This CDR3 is CASSEGPRLAKNIQYF. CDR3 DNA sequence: TGTGCCAGTAGTGAAGGGCCAAGATTAGCCAAAAACATTCAGTACTTC.

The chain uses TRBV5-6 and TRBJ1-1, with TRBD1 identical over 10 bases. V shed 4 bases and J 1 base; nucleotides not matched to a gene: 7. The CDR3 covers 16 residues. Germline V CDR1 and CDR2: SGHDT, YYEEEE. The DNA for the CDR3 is TGTGCCAGCAGCCCCCGGGACAGGGGATGGAACACTGAAGCTTTCTTT. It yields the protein CASSPRDRGWNTEAFF.

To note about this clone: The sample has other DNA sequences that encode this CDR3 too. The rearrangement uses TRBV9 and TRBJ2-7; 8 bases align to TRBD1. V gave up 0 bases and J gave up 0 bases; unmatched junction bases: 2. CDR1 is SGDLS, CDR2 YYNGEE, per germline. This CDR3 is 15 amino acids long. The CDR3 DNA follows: TGTGCCAGCAGCGTAGGCGGGACAGGCTCCTACGAGCAGTACTTC. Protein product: CASSVGGTGSYEQYF. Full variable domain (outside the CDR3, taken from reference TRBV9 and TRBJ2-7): DSGVTQTPKHLITATGQRVTLRCSPRSGDLSVYWYQQSLDQGLQFLIQYYNGEERAKGNILERFSAQQFPDLHSELNLSSLELGDSALYFCASSVGGTGSYEQYFGPGTRLTVT.

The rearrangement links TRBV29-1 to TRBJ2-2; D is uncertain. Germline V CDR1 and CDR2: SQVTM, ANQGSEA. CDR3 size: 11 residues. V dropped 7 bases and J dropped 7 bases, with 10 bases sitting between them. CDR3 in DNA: TGCAGCGCCCGAAGTAGCGGGGAGCTGTTTTTT. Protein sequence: CSARSSGELFF.